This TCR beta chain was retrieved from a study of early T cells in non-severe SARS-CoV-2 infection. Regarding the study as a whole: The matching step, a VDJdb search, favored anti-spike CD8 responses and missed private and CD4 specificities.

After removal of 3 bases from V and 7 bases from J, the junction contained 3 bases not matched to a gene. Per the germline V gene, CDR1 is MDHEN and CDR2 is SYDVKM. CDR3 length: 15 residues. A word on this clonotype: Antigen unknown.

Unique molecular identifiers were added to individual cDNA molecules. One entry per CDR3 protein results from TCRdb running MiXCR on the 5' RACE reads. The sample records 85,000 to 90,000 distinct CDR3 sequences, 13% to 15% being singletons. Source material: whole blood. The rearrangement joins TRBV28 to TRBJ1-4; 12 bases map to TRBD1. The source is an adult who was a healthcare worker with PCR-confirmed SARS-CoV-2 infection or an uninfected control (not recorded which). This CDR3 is CASSLRDRGPEKLFF. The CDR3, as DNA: TGTGCCAGCAGTTTGCGGGACAGGGGGCCTGAAAAACTGTTTTTT.